The 5 T cell receptor beta chains below come from one sample, sequenced in a study of blood T cell repertoires in COVID-19. Sequenced by immunoSEQ multiplex PCR; TCRdb stores in-frame clones only, minus some. This table has roughly 200,000 clones, 84% appearing once. What was sequenced was peripheral blood. The receptors stem from a human donor in a cohort sampled during active COVID-19.

V is TRBV19 and J is TRBJ1-1; 7 bases agree with TRBD1. V gave up 5 bases and J gave up 3 bases; unmatched junction bases: 18. The CDR3 is made up of 18 amino acids. The V gene's germline CDR1 is LNHDA and CDR2 SQIVND (reference sequence). The CDR3 sequence: CASSSHRQGLDGYTEAFF. The CDR3 DNA reads as TGTGCCAGTAGTTCACACCGACAGGGCTTAGATGGGTACACTGAAGCTTTCTTT. Full variable domain (missing parts from reference TRBV19 and TRBJ1-1): DGGITQSPKYLFRKEGQNVTLSCEQNLNHDAMYWYRQDPGQGLRLIYYSQIVNDFQKGDIAEGYSVSREKKESFPLTVTSAQKNPTAFYLCASSSHRQGLDGYTEAFFGQGTRLTVV.

This chain connects TRBV5-1 to TRBJ2-1; the D gene is possibly TRBD1 (5 bases). With 0 bases removed from V and 7 bases from J, the gap between germline ends came to 14 bases. Germline CDR1 and CDR2: SGHRS and YFSETQ. The CDR3 is 15 residues long. The CDR3 DNA follows: TGCGCCAGCAGCTTGGTTCAAGGGGTGTGGAATGAGCAGTTCTTC. Protein: CASSLVQGVWNEQFF.

This clone was seen once. The V call is TRBV9, the J call TRBJ1-4; D possibly corresponds to TRBD1 (5 bases). The V gene lost 3 bases and the J gene lost 10 bases, with 22 bases spanning the gap. Germline V gene data show CDR1 as SGDLS and CDR2 as YYNGEE. The CDR3 runs 16 residues. Here the CDR3 reads CASSADGAGDSGKLFF. In nucleotides, the CDR3 is TGTGCCAGCAGCGCAGATGGCGCGGGGGACTCTGGAAAACTGTTTTTT. Looking up the rest from reference TRBV9 and TRBJ1-4 gives the full variable domain: DSGVTQTPKHLITATGQRVTLRCSPRSGDLSVYWYQQSLDQGLQFLIQYYNGEERAKGNILERFSAQQFPDLHSELNLSSLELGDSALYFCASSADGAGDSGKLFFGSGTQLSVL.

This chain's CDR3 is CASRYTDRVYNEQFF. Written as DNA, the CDR3 is TGTGCCAGCAGGTACACCGACAGGGTTTACAATGAGCAGTTCTTC. The V call is TRBV28, the J call TRBJ2-1; the match to TRBD1 covers 7 bases. CDR1 and CDR2 from the germline V gene are MDHEN and SYDVKM. The CDR3 extends over 15 amino acids. Unmatched junction bases numbered 9, after V lost 6 bases and J lost 4 bases. Together with reference TRBV28 and TRBJ2-1, the CDR3 gives the full variable domain: DVKVTQSSRYLVKRTGEKVFLECVQDMDHENMFWYRQDPGLGLRLIYFSYDVKMKEKGDIPEGYSVSREKKERFSLILESASTNQTSMYLCASRYTDRVYNEQFFGPGTRLTVL.

This chain joins TRBV9 and TRBJ2-5; TRBD2 aligns across 10 bases. This CDR3 spans 16 amino acids. Looked up from germline, CDR1 is SGDLS and CDR2 is YYNGEE. Trimming at V came to 3 bases and at J to 5 bases, leaving 10 bases not matched to a gene. Here the CDR3 reads CASSAQRAGGLETQYF. CDR3 nucleotide sequence: TGTGCCAGCAGCGCCCAGAGAGCGGGGGGGCTTGAGACCCAGTACTTC.